This TCR beta chain was identified in a study of OX40 agonist ivuxolimab in advanced cancers. Study-level background: Aged roughly 23 to 79 with a mean of around 60 years, they were almost 85% male. General study findings and limits: Expanded clones belonging to CD8+ T cells outnumbered, on average, those of CD4+.

A note on this clone: Its matching antigen is unknown.

The V and J ends lost 7 bases and 2 bases respectively, with 11 bases between them. The CDR3 spans 13 residues. CDR1 is MNHEY, CDR2 SVGAGI, per germline. Patients were ruled out by autoimmune disease history or systemic immunosuppression. Samples were taken at baseline and on day 1 of cycles 4 and 7. TCRdb's table, derived via immunoSEQ multiplex PCR, lists solely in-frame clones and lacks some. The sample has some 53,000 clones; roughly 94% are singletons. The genes are TRBV6-5 and TRBJ2-5, with D uncertain. The sample consisted of CD4+ or CD8+ T cells sorted from blood, taken in a trial of the OX40 agonist ivuxolimab. The clonotype originates from an adult with an advanced solid tumor such as melanoma, head and neck, liver or kidney cancer. CDR3 loop: CASTVPNQETQYF. CDR3 nucleotides: TGTGCCAGCACTGTCCCTAATCAAGAGACCCAGTACTTC.